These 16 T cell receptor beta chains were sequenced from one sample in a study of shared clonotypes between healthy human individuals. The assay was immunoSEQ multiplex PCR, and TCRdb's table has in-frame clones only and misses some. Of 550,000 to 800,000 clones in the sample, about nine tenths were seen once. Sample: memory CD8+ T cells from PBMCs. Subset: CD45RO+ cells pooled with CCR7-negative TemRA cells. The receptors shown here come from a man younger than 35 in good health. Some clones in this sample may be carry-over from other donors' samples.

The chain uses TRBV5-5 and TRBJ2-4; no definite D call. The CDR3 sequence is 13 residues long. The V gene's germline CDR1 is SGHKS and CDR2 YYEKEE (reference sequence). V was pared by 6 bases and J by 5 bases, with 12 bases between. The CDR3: CASMGNNQNIQYF. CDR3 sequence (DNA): TGTGCCAGCATGGGGAATAACCAAAACATTCAGTACTTC. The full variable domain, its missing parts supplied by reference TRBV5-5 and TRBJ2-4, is DAGVTQSPTHLIKTRGQQVTLRCSPISGHKSVSWYQQVLGQGPQFIFQYYEKEERGRGNFPDRFSARQFPNYSSELNVNALLLGDSALYLCASMGNNQNIQYFGAGTRLSVL.

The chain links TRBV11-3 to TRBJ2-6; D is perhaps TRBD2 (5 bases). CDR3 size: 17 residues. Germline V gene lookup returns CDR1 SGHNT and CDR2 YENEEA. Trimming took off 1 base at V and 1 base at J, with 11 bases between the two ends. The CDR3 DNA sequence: TGTGCCAGCAGCTTAGGAGGGTGGGAGTCTGGGGCCAACGTCCTGACTTTC. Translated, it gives CASSLGGWESGANVLTF.

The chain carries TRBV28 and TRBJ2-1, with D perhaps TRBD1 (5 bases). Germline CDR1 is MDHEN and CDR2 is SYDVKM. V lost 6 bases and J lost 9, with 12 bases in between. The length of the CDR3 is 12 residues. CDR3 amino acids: CASSPRRGEQFF. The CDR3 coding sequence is TGTGCCAGCAGCCCCCGAAGGGGTGAGCAGTTCTTC.

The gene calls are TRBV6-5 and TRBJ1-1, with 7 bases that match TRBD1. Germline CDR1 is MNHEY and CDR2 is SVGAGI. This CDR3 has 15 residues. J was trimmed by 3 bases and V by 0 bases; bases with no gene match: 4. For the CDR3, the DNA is TGTGCCAGCAGTTACTCGGGCAGGGGGGACACTGAAGCTTTCTTT. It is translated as CASSYSGRGDTEAFF.

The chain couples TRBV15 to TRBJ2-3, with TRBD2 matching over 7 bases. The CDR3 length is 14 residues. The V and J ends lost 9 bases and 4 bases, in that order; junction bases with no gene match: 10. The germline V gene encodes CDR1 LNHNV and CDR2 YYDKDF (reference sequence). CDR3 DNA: TGTGCCACTCAACTAGCGCCCCGCGCAGATACGCAGTATTTT. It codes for CATQLAPRADTQYF.

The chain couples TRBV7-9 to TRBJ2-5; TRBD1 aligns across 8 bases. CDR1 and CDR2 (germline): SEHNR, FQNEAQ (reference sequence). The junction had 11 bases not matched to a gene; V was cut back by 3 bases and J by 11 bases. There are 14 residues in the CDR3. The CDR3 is CASSFWQGAGEQYF. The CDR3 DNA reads TGTGCCAGCAGCTTTTGGCAGGGGGCTGGAGAGCAGTACTTC.

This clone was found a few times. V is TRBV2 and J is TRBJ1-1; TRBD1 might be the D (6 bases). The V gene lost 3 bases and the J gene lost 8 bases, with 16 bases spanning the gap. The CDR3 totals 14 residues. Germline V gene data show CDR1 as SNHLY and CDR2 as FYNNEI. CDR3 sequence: CASSDRRGAGEAFF. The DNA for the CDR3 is TGTGCCAGCAGTGATAGGAGGGGGGCAGGGGAAGCTTTCTTT.

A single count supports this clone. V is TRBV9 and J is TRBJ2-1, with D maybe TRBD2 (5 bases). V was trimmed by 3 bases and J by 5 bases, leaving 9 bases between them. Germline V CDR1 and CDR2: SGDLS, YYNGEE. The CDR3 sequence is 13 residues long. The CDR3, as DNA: TGTGCCAGCAGCGCCCCGCGGGACAATGAGCAGTTCTTC. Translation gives CASSAPRDNEQFF.

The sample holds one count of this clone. The CDR3 loop is CASSTRQGSAGELFF. The CDR3 DNA reads as TGTGCCAGCAGCACCCGACAGGGAAGTGCCGGGGAGCTGTTTTTT. This chain uses TRBV9 with TRBJ2-2, with 7 positions matching TRBD1. Germline trimming cut 4 bases from V and 6 bases from J; bases unmatched to any gene: 9. The CDR3 spans 15 residues. Germline CDR1 reads SGDLS; CDR2 reads YYNGEE.

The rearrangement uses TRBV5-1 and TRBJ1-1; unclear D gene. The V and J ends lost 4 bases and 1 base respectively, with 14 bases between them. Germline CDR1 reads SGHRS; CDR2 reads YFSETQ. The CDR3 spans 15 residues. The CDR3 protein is CASSLLGFENTEAFF. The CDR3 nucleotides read TGCGCCAGCAGCCTCCTAGGGTTTGAGAACACTGAAGCTTTCTTT. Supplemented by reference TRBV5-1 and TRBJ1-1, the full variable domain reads KAGVTQTPRYLIKTRGQQVTLSCSPISGHRSVSWYQQTPGQGLQFLFEYFSETQRNKGNFPGRFSGRQFSNSRSEMNVSTLELGDSALYLCASSLLGFENTEAFFGQGTRLTVV.

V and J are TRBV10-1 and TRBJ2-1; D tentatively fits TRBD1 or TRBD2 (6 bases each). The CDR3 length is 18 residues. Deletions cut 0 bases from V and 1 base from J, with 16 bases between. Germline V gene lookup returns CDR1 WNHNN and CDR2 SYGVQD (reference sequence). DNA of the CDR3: TGCGCCAGCAGTGAGTCGACTCGGGGGCTAAAATCCTACAATGAGCAGTTCTTC. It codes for CASSESTRGLKSYNEQFF.

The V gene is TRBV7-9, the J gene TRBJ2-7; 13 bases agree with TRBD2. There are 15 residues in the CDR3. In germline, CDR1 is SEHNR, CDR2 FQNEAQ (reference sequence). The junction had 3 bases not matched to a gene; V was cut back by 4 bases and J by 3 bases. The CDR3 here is CASSSGLAGFYEQYF. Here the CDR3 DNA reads TGTGCCAGCAGCTCGGGACTAGCGGGATTCTACGAGCAGTACTTC. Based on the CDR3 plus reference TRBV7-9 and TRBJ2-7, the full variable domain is DTGVSQNPRHKITKRGQNVTFRCDPISEHNRLYWYRQTLGQGPEFLTYFQNEAQLEKSRLLSDRFSAERPKGSFSTLEIQRTEQGDSAMYLCASSSGLAGFYEQYFGPGTRLTVT.

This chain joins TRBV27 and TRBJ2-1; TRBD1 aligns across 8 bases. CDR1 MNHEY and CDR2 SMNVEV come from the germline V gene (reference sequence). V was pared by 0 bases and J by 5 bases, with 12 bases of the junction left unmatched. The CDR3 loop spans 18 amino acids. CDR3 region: CASSLSTSRGRLNNEQFF. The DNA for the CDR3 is TGTGCCAGCAGTTTATCGACTTCCAGGGGGCGGTTAAACAATGAGCAGTTCTTC.

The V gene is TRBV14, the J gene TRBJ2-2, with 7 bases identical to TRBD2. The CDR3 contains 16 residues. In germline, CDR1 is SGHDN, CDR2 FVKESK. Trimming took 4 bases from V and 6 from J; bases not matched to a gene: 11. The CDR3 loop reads CASSPLGGSLAGELFF. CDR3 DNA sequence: TGTGCCAGCAGCCCCCTGGGCGGGAGTCTAGCCGGGGAGCTGTTTTTT. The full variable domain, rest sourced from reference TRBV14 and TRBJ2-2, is EAGVTQFPSHSVIEKGQTVTLRCDPISGHDNLYWYRRVMGKEIKFLLHFVKESKQDESGMPNNRFLAERTGGTYSTLKVQPAELEDSGVYFCASSPLGGSLAGELFFGEGSRLTVL.

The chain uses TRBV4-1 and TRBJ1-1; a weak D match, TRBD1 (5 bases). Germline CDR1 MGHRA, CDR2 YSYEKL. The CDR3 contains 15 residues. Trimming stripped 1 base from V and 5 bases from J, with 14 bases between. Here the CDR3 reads CASSQGRGIGTEAFF. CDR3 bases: TGCGCCAGCAGCCAAGGGCGGGGGATCGGGACTGAAGCTTTCTTT.

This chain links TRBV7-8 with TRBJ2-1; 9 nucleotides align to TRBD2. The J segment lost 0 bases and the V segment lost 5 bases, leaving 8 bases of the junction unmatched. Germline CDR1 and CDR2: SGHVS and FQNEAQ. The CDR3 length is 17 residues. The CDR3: CASSTRLAVISYNEQFF. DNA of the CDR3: TGTGCCAGCAGCACCCGACTAGCGGTTATCTCCTACAATGAGCAGTTCTTC.